These 8 T cell receptor beta chains were all obtained from the same sample, sequenced in a study of blood T cell repertoires in COVID-19. Produced via immunoSEQ multiplex PCR; TCRdb's table is partial and in-frame only. Seen here are 15,000 to 20,000 clones, around four fifths observed once, and the top ten hold roughly a fifth. The sequencing sample was made of peripheral blood. Every receptor here comes from a man aged 80 or over with active COVID-19.

The chain combines TRBV28 with TRBJ1-3; 9 nucleotides line up with TRBD1. The germline gives CDR1 MDHEN, CDR2 SYDVKM. The V and J ends lost 4 bases and 4 bases, in that order; junction bases with no gene match: 2. There are 14 residues in the CDR3. The CDR3 DNA reads as TGTGCCAGCAGTTCTACAGGGGGCGGAAACACCATATATTTT. Translation: CASSSTGGGNTIYF.

CDR3 sequence (DNA): TGCGCCAGCAGCGTCTCAGGGGGGACTAATGAAAAACTGTTTTTT. Translated: CASSVSGGTNEKLFF. The chain is built from TRBV5-1 and TRBJ1-4; 7 positions match TRBD1. In germline, CDR1 is SGHRS, CDR2 YFSETQ. V lost 4 bases, J lost 2 bases, and 5 bases stayed unmatched. The CDR3 consists of 15 residues.

The rearrangement joins TRBV19 to TRBJ2-7; D is unresolved. V lost 3 bases, J lost 1 base, and 10 bases lay in between. There are 14 residues in the CDR3. The germline gives CDR1 LNHDA, CDR2 SQIVND (reference sequence). The CDR3: CASSIQHGSYEQYF. As DNA, the CDR3 is TGTGCCAGTAGTATTCAGCACGGGTCCTACGAGCAGTACTTC. Complete variable domain (other parts from reference TRBV19 and TRBJ2-7): DGGITQSPKYLFRKEGQNVTLSCEQNLNHDAMYWYRQDPGQGLRLIYYSQIVNDFQKGDIAEGYSVSREKKESFPLTVTSAQKNPTAFYLCASSIQHGSYEQYFGPGTRLTVT.

The chain is built from TRBV29-1 and TRBJ2-7; tentative D call: TRBD1 (5 bases). This CDR3 spans 13 amino acids. V gave up 2 bases and J gave up 1 base, with 9 bases separating them. In germline, CDR1 is SQVTM, CDR2 ANQGSEA. CDR3: CSVELQESYEQYF. The CDR3, as DNA: TGCAGCGTTGAATTACAGGAATCCTACGAGCAGTACTTC.

This clone was observed a handful of times. This chain joins TRBV18 and TRBJ1-2; D may be TRBD1 (6 bases). With 3 bases removed from V and 1 base from J, the gap between germline ends came to 12 bases. Germline V gene sequence: CDR1 KGHSH, CDR2 LQKENI. CDR3 length: 15 residues. The CDR3 DNA reads TGTGCCAGCTCACCCGGGGGGGCAAATAACTATGGCTACACCTTC. Encoded protein: CASSPGGANNYGYTF.

The chain has TRBV6-5 and TRBJ2-1, with 9 bases aligning to TRBD2. The CDR3 sequence is 13 residues long. From germline, CDR1 is MNHEY and CDR2 SVGAGI. V gave up 8 bases and J gave up 15 bases; unmatched junction bases: 14. Written as DNA, the CDR3 is TGTGCCAGCCGAACTCCTAGCGGGACAGTGGTGTTCTTC. This sequence encodes CASRTPSGTVVFF.

The V gene is TRBV7-9, the J gene TRBJ2-1; TRBD2 matches at 11 bases. Germline CDR1 SEHNR, CDR2 FQNEAQ (reference sequence). This CDR3 contains 15 residues. The V segment lost 2 bases and the J segment 6 bases; nucleotides outside the gene matches: 3. The DNA of the CDR3 is TGTGCCAGCAGCTTATTAACTAGCGGGAGCAATGAGCAGTTCTTC. Its translation is CASSLLTSGSNEQFF. The full variable domain, completed using reference TRBV7-9 and TRBJ2-1, is DTGVSQNPRHKITKRGQNVTFRCDPISEHNRLYWYRQTLGQGPEFLTYFQNEAQLEKSRLLSDRFSAERPKGSFSTLEIQRTEQGDSAMYLCASSLLTSGSNEQFFGPGTRLTVL.

The V gene is TRBV28, the J gene TRBJ1-2, with 8 bases fitting TRBD1. V was clipped by 6 bases and J by 5 bases; unmatched bases: 5. This CDR3 is built from 13 residues. Germline V lookup: CDR1 MDHEN, CDR2 SYDVKM. CDR3 bases: TGTGCCAGCAGCCTAGGGACAGGATATGGCTACACCTTC. Amino acid sequence: CASSLGTGYGYTF.